This is a list of T cell receptor beta chains from one sample in a study of identical twins. MiXCR, applied by TCRdb to the 5' RACE reads, yields one record per CDR3 protein. There are more than 1.5 million distinct CDR3 sequences in the sample; 25% to 35% occur only once, and about 0.27% lies in the top ten. The specimen sequenced was cord blood. The receptors originated from a newborn girl in good health. CDR3s include the opening cysteine and the closing phenylalanine or tryptophan. A D gene is named only where the DNA matches it firmly. Expanded clones get a size class; other rows say once, few or many, or leave the size out.

CDR3 DNA: TGTGCCAGCAGCTTAGCCCTGGGCAGGCTCCCAGAGACCCAGTACTTC
CDR3 protein: CASSLALGRLPETQYF
D gene: -
V gene: TRBV7-2
J gene: TRBJ2-5
clone size: -

CDR3 DNA: TGTGCCACCGGCCAGGGGGGGTACAATGAGCAGTTCTTC
CDR3 protein: CATGQGGYNEQFF
D gene: -
V gene: TRBV24-1
J gene: TRBJ2-1
clone size: -

CDR3 DNA: TGTGCCTGGACTCGGGGTTATGAAGCTTTCTTT
CDR3 protein: CAWTRGYEAFF
D gene: -
V gene: TRBV30
J gene: TRBJ1-1
clone size: -

CDR3 DNA: TGCGCCAGCAGCCCCCGGGGAGGGAAGAACACTGAAGCTTTCTTT
CDR3 protein: CASSPRGGKNTEAFF
D gene: -
V gene: TRBV5-1
J gene: TRBJ1-1
clone size: few

CDR3 DNA: TGTGCCAGCAGCTTCTCAGGGAGCAATCAGCCCCAGCATTTT
CDR3 protein: CASSFSGSNQPQHF
D gene: -
V gene: TRBV13
J gene: TRBJ1-5
clone size: many

CDR3 DNA: TGTGCCAGTAGTATACCACAGGCGAACTATGGCTACACCTTC
CDR3 protein: CASSIPQANYGYTF
D gene: -
V gene: TRBV19
J gene: TRBJ1-2
clone size: -

CDR3 DNA: TGTGCCTGGAGACCCCGGGACCTCAACTTTTATGGCTACACCTTC
CDR3 protein: CAWRPRDLNFYGYTF
D gene: -
V gene: TRBV30
J gene: TRBJ1-2
clone size: -

CDR3 DNA: TGTGCCAGCAGCGCCTGGAATAGCGGGGGGTACAGGGATACGCAGTATTTT
CDR3 protein: CASSAWNSGGYRDTQYF
D gene: TRBD2
V gene: TRBV5-5
J gene: TRBJ2-3
clone size: few

CDR3 DNA: TGCAGTGCTAGAGAAGGGACTAGCGGGGGGGCAGATACGCAGTATTTT
CDR3 protein: CSAREGTSGGADTQYF
D gene: TRBD2
V gene: TRBV20-1
J gene: TRBJ2-3
clone size: -

CDR3 DNA: TGTGCCAGCAGTTTATTAAGGTCCGCGGGGTGGAATTCACCCCTCCACTTT
CDR3 protein: CASSLLRSAGWNSPLHF
D gene: -
V gene: TRBV27
J gene: TRBJ1-6
clone size: few

CDR3 DNA: TGCGCCAGCTTGGGGGGGGCCTCGAACACCGGGGAGCTGTTTTTT
CDR3 protein: CASLGGASNTGELFF
D gene: -
V gene: TRBV10-2
J gene: TRBJ2-2
clone size: -

CDR3 DNA: TGCGCCAGCAGCTTGGAGGCAGGGGGCCTTTCACCCCTCCACTTT
CDR3 protein: CASSLEAGGLSPLHF
D gene: TRBD1
V gene: TRBV5-1
J gene: TRBJ1-6
clone size: -

CDR3 DNA: TGTGCCAGCAGTGACAGGGGGCGTCAGCCCCAGCATTTT
CDR3 protein: CASSDRGRQPQHF
D gene: TRBD1
V gene: TRBV2
J gene: TRBJ1-5
clone size: many

CDR3 DNA: TGTGCCACCAGCACAATCACCGGGGAGCTGTTTTTT
CDR3 protein: CATSTITGELFF
D gene: -
V gene: TRBV15
J gene: TRBJ2-2
clone size: few

CDR3 DNA: TGTGCCAGCAGCGGACTAGCGGGAGGGTTCAATGAGCAGTTCTTC
CDR3 protein: CASSGLAGGFNEQFF
D gene: TRBD2
V gene: TRBV28
J gene: TRBJ2-1
clone size: few

CDR3 DNA: TGTGCCAGCAGGGTGGACGGACGCTCTAACACTGAAGCTTTCTTT
CDR3 protein: CASRVDGRSNTEAFF
D gene: -
V gene: TRBV12-3/TRBV12-4
J gene: TRBJ1-1
clone size: many

CDR3 DNA: TGCGCCAGCAGGACTAGCGGGAGCGACGAGCAGTACTTC
CDR3 protein: CASRTSGSDEQYF
D gene: TRBD2
V gene: TRBV5-1
J gene: TRBJ2-7
clone size: few

CDR3 DNA: TGTGCCAGCAGCCAAGCAACCGGGACTAGAGGGGAGACCCAGTACTTC
CDR3 protein: CASSQATGTRGETQYF
D gene: TRBD2
V gene: TRBV3-1
J gene: TRBJ2-5
clone size: -

CDR3 DNA: TGTGCCATCAGTGAGAACACCGGGGAGCTGTTTTTT
CDR3 protein: CAISENTGELFF
D gene: -
V gene: TRBV10-3
J gene: TRBJ2-2
clone size: few

CDR3 DNA: TGTGCCAGCAGCGGGGACTCCTACAATGAGCAGTACTTC
CDR3 protein: CASSGDSYNEQYF
D gene: -
V gene: TRBV2
J gene: TRBJ2-7
clone size: -

CDR3 DNA: TGCGCCAGCAGGTCCCCTGTTGGTAGGGGGCAATATGGTACGCAGTATTTT
CDR3 protein: CASRSPVGRGQYGTQYF
D gene: TRBD1
V gene: TRBV5-1
J gene: TRBJ2-3
clone size: -

CDR3 DNA: TGTGCCAGCAGCTTGGTAGCGGATTACAATGAGCAGTACTTC
CDR3 protein: CASSLVADYNEQYF
D gene: -
V gene: TRBV5-6
J gene: TRBJ2-5
clone size: -

CDR3 DNA: TGCGCCAGCAGCTCTTGGACAGGGTGGTCATACAATGAGCAGTTCTTC
CDR3 protein: CASSSWTGWSYNEQFF
D gene: TRBD1
V gene: TRBV5-1
J gene: TRBJ2-1
clone size: few

CDR3 DNA: TGCAGCGTTGGCGTCTCGGGACAGAACTATGGCTACACCTTC
CDR3 protein: CSVGVSGQNYGYTF
D gene: TRBD1
V gene: TRBV29-1
J gene: TRBJ1-2
clone size: few

CDR3 DNA: TGTGCCAGCAGCCAATATAATTTCCAGCGGGAGGGGCCCTACGAGCAGTACTTC
CDR3 protein: CASSQYNFQREGPYEQYF
D gene: TRBD2
V gene: TRBV14
J gene: TRBJ2-7
clone size: few

CDR3 DNA: TGCGCCAGCAGCTTGGGGGACAGGGACCAAGGGGGCTACACCTTC
CDR3 protein: CASSLGDRDQGGYTF
D gene: TRBD1
V gene: TRBV5-1
J gene: TRBJ1-2
clone size: few

CDR3 DNA: TGCAGCGTTGTGGATTGGGTACCGGGTGACAATGAGCAGTACTTC
CDR3 protein: CSVVDWVPGDNEQYF
D gene: -
V gene: TRBV29-1
J gene: TRBJ2-7
clone size: few

CDR3 DNA: TGTGCCAGCAGTTGGCCCGGAGGAGCGGGAGAAAAATCCTACAATGAGCAGTTCTTC
CDR3 protein: CASSWPGGAGEKSYNEQFF
D gene: TRBD2
V gene: TRBV28
J gene: TRBJ2-1
clone size: -

CDR3 DNA: TGTGCCAGCAGCCAAGATTGGGGAAGGGTCCAAGAGACCCAGTACTTC
CDR3 protein: CASSQDWGRVQETQYF
D gene: -
V gene: TRBV14
J gene: TRBJ2-5
clone size: few

CDR3 DNA: TGTGCCAGCAGTTACGATTATAGGGGTACCTACGAGCAGTACTTC
CDR3 protein: CASSYDYRGTYEQYF
D gene: -
V gene: TRBV6-6
J gene: TRBJ2-7
clone size: many

CDR3 DNA: TGTGCCAGCAGCCGACAGGGAAAACAGCCCCAGCATTTT
CDR3 protein: CASSRQGKQPQHF
D gene: TRBD1
V gene: TRBV27
J gene: TRBJ1-5
clone size: few

CDR3 DNA: TGTGCCAGCAGCTTAAAGCTAGCGGGAGGAGGCAATGAGCAGTACTTC
CDR3 protein: CASSLKLAGGGNEQYF
D gene: TRBD2
V gene: TRBV7-9
J gene: TRBJ2-5
clone size: -

CDR3 DNA: TGCAGTGCTAGACCCGGGACTAGCATTCAAGAGACCCAGTACTTC
CDR3 protein: CSARPGTSIQETQYF
D gene: TRBD2
V gene: TRBV20-1
J gene: TRBJ2-5
clone size: -

CDR3 DNA: TGTGCCAGCAGCCAACAATGGACCTATCCCAGACTAGGTGGGAGAAGCACAGATACGCAGTATTTT
CDR3 protein: CASSQQWTYPRLGGRSTDTQYF
D gene: -
V gene: TRBV6-1
J gene: TRBJ2-3
clone size: few

CDR3 DNA: TGCAGTGCTAGAGGCGAAAGGGAAGCAGATACGCAGTATTTT
CDR3 protein: CSARGEREADTQYF
D gene: -
V gene: TRBV20-1
J gene: TRBJ2-3
clone size: few

CDR3 DNA: TGTGCCAGCAGCAAAGCGCTTGCCGGGGCGGCCCAAGAGACCCAGTACTTC
CDR3 protein: CASSKALAGAAQETQYF
D gene: -
V gene: TRBV21-1
J gene: TRBJ2-5
clone size: -

CDR3 DNA: TGTGCCAGCAGCTTAGAGTTTCGAGGGCGGGAGATCCCATATGCATACAATGAGCAGTTCTTC
CDR3 protein: CASSLEFRGREIPYAYNEQFF
D gene: TRBD2
V gene: TRBV7-6
J gene: TRBJ2-1
clone size: once

CDR3 DNA: TGCGCCAGCAGCCCCATTCGAGGGGACGAGCAGTACTTC
CDR3 protein: CASSPIRGDEQYF
D gene: -
V gene: TRBV5-1
J gene: TRBJ2-7
clone size: -

CDR3 DNA: TGTGCCAGCAGATACAACAGAGATCTTGACATTCAGTACTTC
CDR3 protein: CASRYNRDLDIQYF
D gene: -
V gene: TRBV2
J gene: TRBJ2-4
clone size: few

CDR3 DNA: TGTGCCAGCAGCCGCCGAGCGGAGGAAAAAGAGACCCAGTACTTC
CDR3 protein: CASSRRAEEKETQYF
D gene: -
V gene: TRBV12-3/TRBV12-4
J gene: TRBJ2-5
clone size: -

CDR3 DNA: TGCAGTGCTAGATCTAGCGGGCCCCCACTGTACTACGAGCAGTACTTC
CDR3 protein: CSARSSGPPLYYEQYF
D gene: TRBD2
V gene: TRBV20-1
J gene: TRBJ2-7
clone size: -

CDR3 DNA: TGTGCCACCAGCATTCGGTTGGGCACTGAAGCTTTCTTT
CDR3 protein: CATSIRLGTEAFF
D gene: -
V gene: TRBV15
J gene: TRBJ1-1
clone size: once

CDR3 DNA: TGTGCCAGCAGCTCTACCGGGGACAGCACAGATACGCAGTATTTT
CDR3 protein: CASSSTGDSTDTQYF
D gene: -
V gene: TRBV28
J gene: TRBJ2-3
clone size: many

CDR3 DNA: TGTGCCAGCAGCCCCCGACAGGGGTGGCACGAGCAGTACTTC
CDR3 protein: CASSPRQGWHEQYF
D gene: TRBD1
V gene: TRBV28
J gene: TRBJ2-7
clone size: few

CDR3 DNA: TGTGCCAGCAGTGACTCGACCACGTTAAGGCAGTTCTTC
CDR3 protein: CASSDSTTLRQFF
D gene: -
V gene: TRBV6-4
J gene: TRBJ2-1
clone size: -

CDR3 DNA: TGTGCCAGCAGCTCGAGGGCAGGGAACACTGAAGCTTTCTTT
CDR3 protein: CASSSRAGNTEAFF
D gene: -
V gene: TRBV7-9
J gene: TRBJ1-1
clone size: few

CDR3 DNA: TGTGCCAGCAGTTTATCATCCAGGGCCGGCTACACCTTC
CDR3 protein: CASSLSSRAGYTF
D gene: -
V gene: TRBV27
J gene: TRBJ1-2
clone size: -

CDR3 DNA: TGTGCCAGCAGTCCCGGGACTACAAACTACGAGCAGTACTTC
CDR3 protein: CASSPGTTNYEQYF
D gene: TRBD2
V gene: TRBV28
J gene: TRBJ2-7
clone size: few

CDR3 DNA: TGCGCCAGCAGCCAAGCGGGACCGAGCTCCTACAATGAGCAGTTCTTC
CDR3 protein: CASSQAGPSSYNEQFF
D gene: -
V gene: TRBV4-1
J gene: TRBJ2-1
clone size: -

CDR3 DNA: TGTGCCAGCAGTCCGGACAGGGTACGGACTGCTGAAGCTTTCTTT
CDR3 protein: CASSPDRVRTAEAFF
D gene: TRBD1
V gene: TRBV28
J gene: TRBJ1-1
clone size: -

CDR3 DNA: TGCAGTGCCGGACTAGCGGGGAACAATGAGCAGTTCTTC
CDR3 protein: CSAGLAGNNEQFF
D gene: TRBD2
V gene: TRBV20-1
J gene: TRBJ2-1
clone size: -

CDR3 DNA: TGTGCCACCAGTGGCTTAGAGGACAGGGCACCCTACGAGCAGTACTTC
CDR3 protein: CATSGLEDRAPYEQYF
D gene: TRBD1
V gene: TRBV24-1
J gene: TRBJ2-7
clone size: -

CDR3 DNA: TGTGCCAGCAGCTCGGGACAGGGAAACACAGATACGCGGTATTTT
CDR3 protein: CASSSGQGNTDTRYF
D gene: TRBD1
V gene: TRBV7-9
J gene: TRBJ2-3
clone size: -

CDR3 DNA: TGCGCCAGCAGCCACTCCCGGGCCCGGACAGGGGAGCCTGGTAATGAAAAACTGTTTTTT
CDR3 protein: CASSHSRARTGEPGNEKLFF
D gene: TRBD1
V gene: TRBV4-1
J gene: TRBJ1-4
clone size: -

CDR3 DNA: TGTGCCAGCAGGACGCGGGGGGGCGTTTCCTACAATGAGCAGTTCTTC
CDR3 protein: CASRTRGGVSYNEQFF
D gene: TRBD2
V gene: TRBV12-3/TRBV12-4
J gene: TRBJ2-1
clone size: -

CDR3 DNA: TGTGCCAGCAGTCCGACCGGGACAGGGCAGTACTTC
CDR3 protein: CASSPTGTGQYF
D gene: TRBD1
V gene: TRBV12-3/TRBV12-4
J gene: TRBJ2-7
clone size: -

CDR3 DNA: TGTGCCGGCTCACCGACAGGGGCTTACGGCGAGCAGTACTTC
CDR3 protein: CAGSPTGAYGEQYF
D gene: TRBD1
V gene: TRBV18
J gene: TRBJ2-7
clone size: -

CDR3 DNA: TGTGCCAGCAGCTTAGTGCTAGCGGGAGGGAGCAAAAACATTCAGTACTTC
CDR3 protein: CASSLVLAGGSKNIQYF
D gene: TRBD2
V gene: TRBV7-2
J gene: TRBJ2-4
clone size: -

CDR3 DNA: TGTGCCACCATCCCGGGGAGCGGCTATGGCTACACCTTC
CDR3 protein: CATIPGSGYGYTF
D gene: -
V gene: TRBV7-9
J gene: TRBJ1-2
clone size: few